The clone carrying this T cell receptor (beta chain) was seen a few times. Its matching antigen is unknown. Germline lookup yields CDR1 MNHEY and CDR2 SVGAGI. The CDR3 has 13 residues. V trimming: 6 bases; J trimming: 5 bases; junction bases outside the gene matches: 4. Method: immunoSEQ multiplex PCR; TCRdb's copy keeps in-frame clones and lacks some. This sample carries 100,000 to 150,000 clones, roughly 82% of them seen once, and the ten largest clones take 3.3%. These data come from a study of identifying expanded T cells in peripheral blood. Overall study results and limits: Two-week clone count variance significantly increased as total template count grew. Roughly 1.2 clones differed between technical replicates, versus around 15 and 18 over time.

Healthy donors had no documented immune events, such as infections, while sampled. The receptor was isolated from a person aged 18-70 years in good health. The sequenced sample consisted of blood. The gene calls are TRBV6-5 and TRBJ1-5; 7 nucleotides agree with TRBD1. As DNA, the CDR3 is TGTGCCAGCAGACCGACAGGGCATCAGCCCCAGCATTTT. Its protein is CASRPTGHQPQHF.